This T cell receptor beta chain derives from a study of CD4 and CD8 cells across lung adenocarcinoma regions. Trimming left V 4 bases short and J 7 bases short, with 17 bases between. The length of the CDR3 is 15 residues. CDR1 MNHNS and CDR2 SASEGT come from the germline V gene. Samples came from patients with localized non-small cell lung adenocarcinoma. TCRdb used MiXCR to reprocess the PCR reads, holding one entry per CDR3 protein. Of around 25,000 distinct CDR3 sequences in the sample, under 65% were seen once. The material sequenced was CD4+ T cells from the center of a lung tumor. The source of this sequence is a male donor with lung adenocarcinoma. The CD4 and CD8 labels of this study may be unreliable. This rearrangement joins TRBV6-1 to TRBJ2-1; perhaps TRBD1 as D (7 bases). The CDR3 region has the DNA TGTGCCAGCAGTGCCCCTCCGACAGGGAGGAATGAGCAGTTCTTC. Translation gives CASSAPPTGRNEQFF.